This T cell receptor (beta chain) derives from a study of CD8 T cells in Susac syndrome. With random hexamers, 0.5 to 1 ug RNA was reverse transcribed. Using its own MiXCR run on the immunoSEQ multiplex PCR reads, TCRdb lists one record per CDR3 protein. Of about 160,000 distinct CDR3 sequences in the sample, roughly 94% were seen once. This CDR3 spans 15 amino acids. Losses at the gene ends were 6 bases for V and 3 bases for J; bases not matched to a gene: 5. The material sequenced was CD4+ T cells from PBMCs. The chain joins TRBV12-3 or TRBV12-4 to TRBJ2-1, with 10 bases identical to TRBD2. This clonotype was obtained from a human donor with multiple sclerosis. The CDR3 spells CASSSTSGNYNEQFF. DNA of the CDR3: TGTGCCAGCAGCTCTACTAGCGGGAACTACAATGAGCAGTTCTTC.